This entry lists 16 T cell receptor beta chains sequenced from one sample in a study of shared clonotypes between healthy human individuals. Produced via immunoSEQ multiplex PCR; TCRdb's table is partial and in-frame only. The sample records about 1 million clones, approximately 70% being singletons. Sequenced sample: memory CD4+ T cells sorted from blood. Subset defined: CD45RA-negative fraction. The receptors stem from a man aged 18 to 30 in good health.

The chain carries TRBV11-2 and TRBJ1-5; D perhaps matches TRBD1 (6 bases). The length of the CDR3 is 15 residues. Trimming pared 4 bases from V and 4 bases from J, leaving 14 bases between. Germline V gives CDR1 SGHAT, CDR2 FQNNGV. The CDR3 DNA is TGTGCCAGCAGCTCTTACGAGGGGGGGAATCAGCCCCAGCATTTT. Its protein is CASSSYEGGNQPQHF.

As regards this clone: The identical CDR3 is also encoded by other nucleotide sequences in the sample. This rearrangement joins TRBV11-2 to TRBJ1-3, with TRBD1 as a possible D gene (5 bases). V was shortened by 3 bases and J by 0 bases, with 12 bases between the two germline ends. The CDR3 is 16 residues long. CDR1 is SGHAT and CDR2 is FQNNGV in the germline V gene. The DNA for the CDR3 is TGTGCCAGCAGCTTTGGGACGGTTAGCTCTGGAAACACCATATATTTT. Translating it yields CASSFGTVSSGNTIYF.

The J gene is TRBJ2-5, the V gene TRBV4-1; 10 bases match TRBD1. This CDR3 is 15 amino acids long. CDR1 and CDR2 (germline): MGHRA, YSYEKL. Losses at the gene ends were 4 bases for V and 5 bases for J; bases not matched to a gene: 7. CDR3 region: CASSLRDRGLETQYF. In DNA, the CDR3 is TGCGCCAGCAGCCTCCGGGACAGGGGATTGGAGACCCAGTACTTC.

This clone was found a few times. This rearrangement joins TRBV10-3 to TRBJ1-1; D is possibly TRBD1 (5 bases). Germline CDR1 is ENHRY and CDR2 is SYGVKD. V gave up 4 bases and J gave up 5 bases, with 11 bases separating them. The CDR3 sequence is 13 residues long. The CDR3 region is CAISGAPGTEAFF. CDR3 DNA: TGTGCCATCAGTGGCGCCCCAGGGACTGAAGCTTTCTTT.

This clone appeared a few times. The V call is TRBV11-2, the J call TRBJ2-1; no clear D gene. CDR3 length: 12 residues. Germline V gene data show CDR1 as SGHAT and CDR2 as FQNNGV. Trimming shortened V by 4 bases and J by 10 bases, and 11 bases separated the two germline ends. CDR3 in amino acids: CASSSLGNEQFF. The CDR3 region has the DNA TGTGCCAGCAGCTCGCTAGGGAACGAGCAGTTCTTC.

J is TRBJ2-7 and V is TRBV29-1; 11 bases align to TRBD2. Germline assignment: CDR1 SQVTM and CDR2 ANQGSEA. V gave up 8 bases and J gave up 0 bases; unmatched junction bases: 3. The CDR3 contains 13 residues. The CDR3 loop is CSFGLAGSYEQYF. CDR3 in DNA: TGCAGCTTCGGACTAGCGGGCTCCTACGAGCAGTACTTC.

This clone came up a few times. The chain uses TRBV2 and TRBJ1-1; D remains unclear. The germline V gene has CDR1 SNHLY and CDR2 FYNNEI. V shed 1 base and J shed 3 bases, with 6 bases lying between them. This CDR3 has 13 amino acids. CDR3 amino acids: CASSEGRDTEAFF. CDR3 DNA: TGTGCCAGCAGTGAAGGAAGGGACACTGAAGCTTTCTTT. Drawing the rest from reference TRBV2 and TRBJ1-1, the complete variable domain is EPEVTQTPSHQVTQMGQEVILRCVPISNHLYFYWYRQILGQKVEFLVSFYNNEISEKSEIFDDQFSVERPDGSNFTLKIRSTKLEDSAMYFCASSEGRDTEAFFGQGTRLTVV.

The V and J genes are TRBV7-2 and TRBJ1-5, with D hard to call. The germline CDR1 and CDR2 sequences are SGHTA and FQGNSA. The CDR3 has 16 residues. The V gene lost 1 base and the J gene lost 0 bases, with 10 bases spanning the gap. The CDR3, as DNA: TGTGCCAGCAGCTTAGTGGCAGAGAATAGCAATCAGCCCCAGCATTTT. Translation: CASSLVAENSNQPQHF.

About this clone: Different DNA sequences within this sample yield the same CDR3. This CDR3 is CASRISGANVLTF. CDR3 DNA: TGTGCCAGTAGGATCTCTGGGGCCAACGTCCTGACTTTC. This chain uses TRBV19 with TRBJ2-6; D remains unclear. Trimming took 6 bases from V and 0 from J, leaving 3 bases between them. This CDR3 spans 13 amino acids. Germline V gene sequence: CDR1 LNHDA, CDR2 SQIVND (reference sequence).

This clone appeared a few times. The chain combines TRBV15 with TRBJ1-3, with 7 bases identical to TRBD1. Germline loops: CDR1 LNHNV, CDR2 YYDKDF (reference sequence). The CDR3 contains 15 residues. The trim removed 3 bases at V and 7 bases at J, leaving 9 bases unmatched. The CDR3 DNA follows: TGTGCCACCAGCAGTAGGACAGGTGGAGGGAACACCATATATTTT. This translates into CATSSRTGGGNTIYF.

The rearrangement joins TRBV19 to TRBJ2-7, with 7 bases that match TRBD2. Unmatched junction bases numbered 6, after V lost 2 bases and J lost 5 bases. Per germline, CDR1 LNHDA and CDR2 SQIVND (reference sequence). This CDR3 is built from 14 residues. This CDR3 reads CASSIQGGLDEQYF. The DNA of the CDR3 is TGTGCCAGTAGTATACAGGGAGGGTTGGACGAGCAGTACTTC.

The V and J genes are TRBV28 and TRBJ1-2, with 9 positions matching TRBD1. The V gene end was trimmed by 10 bases and the J gene end by 6 bases; junction bases not matched to a gene: 15. This CDR3 has 15 amino acids. Germline V gives CDR1 MDHEN, CDR2 SYDVKM. This chain's CDR3 is CATVLPGQGTDGYTF. The CDR3 nucleotides are TGTGCCACCGTCCTTCCAGGACAGGGGACTGATGGCTACACCTTC.

A few counts support this clone. This chain uses TRBV22-1 with TRBJ1-1. TRBV22-1 is termed a pseudogene. This CDR3 has 16 residues. In DNA form, the CDR3 reads TGTCCTGGGAGCGCCTACTCGAAGGGACCGAACACTGAAGCTTTCTTT. Amino acid sequence: CPGSAYSKGPNTEAFF.

This rearrangement joins TRBV5-1 to TRBJ2-1; 11 bases match TRBD1. Germline assignment: CDR1 SGHRS and CDR2 YFSETQ. With 4 bases clipped from V and 9 bases from J, the junction kept 9 bases outside the gene matches. This CDR3 comprises 15 residues. The CDR3 coding sequence is TGCGCCAGCAGCGAACCGGGACAGGGGGTAACTGAGCAGTTCTTC. Translating it yields CASSEPGQGVTEQFF.

The CDR3 spells CASSTPTSGGPSSTDTQYF. CDR3 nucleotides: TGTGCCAGCAGCACACCTACTAGCGGGGGGCCATCTAGCACAGATACGCAGTATTTT. This chain joins TRBV11-2 and TRBJ2-3; 12 bases are shared with TRBD2. Germline trimming cut 5 bases from V and 0 bases from J; bases unmatched to any gene: 12. The length of the CDR3 is 19 residues. Germline V gene sequence: CDR1 SGHAT, CDR2 FQNNGV.

The J gene is TRBJ2-5, the V gene TRBV7-6; 10 nucleotides agree with TRBD1. The J call may be faulty, since TRBJ2-7 better matches the DNA end. There are 16 residues in the CDR3. Germline CDR1 is SGHVS and CDR2 is FNYEAQ. CDR3 protein: CASSLLGQGTSYEQYF. DNA for the CDR3: TGTGCCAGCAGCTTATTGGGACAGGGGACTTCCTACGAGCAGTACTTC.